This T cell receptor beta chain is from a study of T cell responses to AZD1222 COVID-19 vaccine. Germline V gene data show CDR1 as SQVTM and CDR2 as ANQGSEA. V was cut by 3 bases and J by 1 base, with 6 bases left in between. The CDR3 is 13 amino acids. Assay: immunoSEQ multiplex PCR; the TCRdb copy retains only in-frame clones and omits some. The repertoire holds roughly 99,000 clones, with roughly 89% as singletons. This TCR was sampled from an adult in good health. The material was peripheral blood, obtained on day 0 of AZD1222 vaccination. The rearrangement links TRBV29-1 to TRBJ2-2; the D is unclear. Here the CDR3 reads CSVDSENTGELFF. Written as DNA, the CDR3 is TGCAGCGTTGACAGCGAGAACACCGGGGAGCTGTTTTTT.